These T cell receptor beta chains were read from a single sample in a study of blood T cells in healthy people across ages. TCRdb itself ran the 5' RACE reads through MiXCR, one entry per CDR3 protein. Among about 1 million distinct CDR3 sequences listed, 35% to 50% were seen once. Sequencing input: blood. Every receptor here comes from an older woman in good health. The CDR3 runs from the conserved cysteine through the conserved F or W. The D gene is left open where the match is weak. A row's size may be missing; if present it is once, few, many or a size class.

v_call	clone_size	d_call	j_call	cdr3_aa	cdr3_nt
TRBV3-1	few	TRBD2	TRBJ2-1	CASSQAWTSYNEQFF	TGTGCCAGCAGCCAAGCGTGGACTAGTTACAATGAGCAGTTCTTC
TRBV7-3	-	-	TRBJ1-2	CASSLLGGHDYGYTF	TGCGCCAGCAGCTTGTTGGGGGGGCACGACTATGGCTACACCTTC
TRBV11-2	-	-	TRBJ2-5	CASSLGLDGRETQYF	TGTGCCAGCAGCTTAGGCCTCGACGGAAGGGAGACCCAGTACTTC
TRBV12-3/TRBV12-4	-	-	TRBJ2-7	CASSLTGATNEQYF	TGTGCCAGCAGTTTAACGGGAGCTACCAACGAGCAGTACTTC
TRBV6-1	-	-	TRBJ2-4	CASSEMRGASINIQYF	TGTGCCAGCAGTGAAATGCGGGGCGCGTCCATAAACATTCAGTACTTC
TRBV25-1	-	-	TRBJ2-5	CASSGRQIQETQYF	TGTGCCAGCAGTGGGCGGCAGATCCAAGAGACCCAGTACTTC
TRBV10-2	many	TRBD1	TRBJ1-5	CASSDGQAGNQPQHF	TGCGCCAGCAGTGATGGACAGGCAGGGAATCAGCCCCAGCATTTT
TRBV5-1	-	-	TRBJ2-5	CASSGGRTQETQYF	TGCGCCAGCAGCGGGGGGAGGACCCAAGAGACCCAGTACTTC
TRBV2	-	-	TRBJ2-1	CASSVTRGLNEQFF	TGTGCCAGCAGCGTAACGAGGGGACTCAATGAGCAGTTCTTC
TRBV29-1	-	-	TRBJ1-2	CSVRTDRDGYTF	TGCAGCGTCCGGACGGATAGGGATGGCTACACCTTC
TRBV4-1	few	-	TRBJ2-7	CASSPRYSGRSSYEQYF	TGCGCCAGCAGCCCTCGTTATAGCGGAAGGAGCTCCTACGAGCAGTACTTC
TRBV4-2	-	-	TRBJ2-1	CASSQQERQNNEQFF	TGTGCCAGCAGCCAACAGGAAAGGCAAAACAATGAGCAGTTCTTC
TRBV28	-	-	TRBJ1-4	CASRKQGSGAEKLFF	TGTGCCAGCAGAAAACAGGGCTCAGGTGCGGAAAAACTGTTTTTT
TRBV2	few	TRBD1	TRBJ2-7	CASTEQGLGEQYF	TGTGCCAGCACCGAACAGGGGCTTGGCGAGCAGTACTTC
TRBV10-2	few	-	TRBJ1-1	CASSESAGVMITEAFF	TGCGCCAGCAGTGAGTCGGCAGGGGTGATGATCACTGAAGCTTTCTTT
TRBV15	-	TRBD2	TRBJ2-1	CATSRAPGREYSSYNEQFF	TGTGCCACCAGCAGAGCCCCCGGGCGGGAGTATAGCTCCTACAATGAGCAGTTCTTC
TRBV27	-	-	TRBJ1-1	CASSLWAGRNTEAFF	TGTGCCAGCAGTTTATGGGCAGGGAGGAACACTGAAGCTTTCTTT
TRBV20-1	-	TRBD1	TRBJ2-5	CSAVLQGETQSF	TGCAGTGCCGTCCTTCAGGGGGAGACCCAGTCCTTC
TRBV10-3	-	-	TRBJ1-2	CAISESRANYGYTF	TGTGCCATCAGTGAGTCCAGGGCTAACTATGGCTACACCTTC
TRBV3-1	few	-	TRBJ1-6	CASSQVDSNSPLHF	TGTGCCAGCAGCCAAGTTGACAGTAATTCACCCCTCCACTTT
TRBV27	-	-	TRBJ1-4	CASRPGTRFATNEKLFF	TGTGCCAGCAGGCCCGGGACAAGGTTTGCGACTAATGAAAAACTGTTTTTT
TRBV5-5	-	TRBD2	TRBJ2-7	CASSSTGTRSYEQYF	TGTGCCAGCAGCTCGACCGGGACTAGGTCCTACGAGCAGTACTTC
TRBV9	-	-	TRBJ1-2	CASSVNGDYGYGYTF	TGTGCCAGCAGCGTAAACGGGGACTACGGCTATGGCTACACCTTC
TRBV5-1	-	-	TRBJ2-3	CASSLYRYSTDTQYF	TGCGCCAGCAGCTTATACAGGTATAGCACAGATACGCAGTATTTT
TRBV20-1	many	TRBD2	TRBJ2-5	CSFRGLAGFETQYF	TGCAGTTTCCGGGGACTAGCGGGGTTTGAGACCCAGTACTTC
TRBV7-2	-	TRBD1	TRBJ1-5	CASSLDRGGGQPQHF	TGTGCCAGCAGCTTGGACAGGGGAGGAGGGCAGCCCCAGCATTTT
TRBV29-1	-	-	TRBJ1-1	CSVVRVTGTEAFF	TGCAGCGTTGTACGGGTAACCGGCACTGAAGCTTTCTTT
TRBV29-1	-	TRBD1	TRBJ1-5	CSVQTGNNQPQHF	TGCAGCGTCCAGACAGGGAACAATCAGCCCCAGCATTTT
TRBV7-8	-	TRBD2	TRBJ2-5	CASSLGLGTSALETQYF	TGTGCCAGCAGCTTAGGGTTAGGGACTAGCGCATTGGAGACCCAGTACTTC
TRBV30	-	-	TRBJ1-1	CAWEKRAGVIGNTEAFF	TGTGCCTGGGAAAAACGGGCAGGGGTAATAGGGAACACTGAAGCTTTCTTT
TRBV5-1	-	-	TRBJ1-1	CASSLFGPLNTEAFF	TGCGCCAGCAGCTTGTTTGGTCCGCTGAACACTGAAGCTTTCTTT
TRBV15	-	TRBD1	TRBJ2-2	CATSTGTGRTGELFF	TGTGCCACCAGCACTGGGACAGGGAGAACCGGGGAGCTGTTTTTT
TRBV20-1	few	TRBD1	TRBJ1-2	CSAHAKRTGNYGYTF	TGCAGTGCTCACGCGAAAAGGACAGGCAACTATGGCTACACCTTC
TRBV18	-	-	TRBJ2-1	CASSPSMSSYNEQFF	TGTGCCAGCTCACCTTCGATGAGCTCCTACAATGAGCAGTTCTTC
TRBV12-3/TRBV12-4	-	-	TRBJ1-2	CASSLGWQSYGYTF	TGTGCCAGCAGTTTAGGGTGGCAGTCCTATGGCTACACCTTC
TRBV20-1	-	TRBD2	TRBJ2-7	CSVALAGGLSTGSRGQYF	TGCAGTGTCGCCCTAGCGGGAGGTTTAAGTACCGGGTCCCGGGGGCAGTACTTC
TRBV20-1	-	-	TRBJ2-7	CSANPTSLSYEQYF	TGCAGTGCTAACCCGACTAGTCTCTCCTACGAGCAGTACTTC
TRBV20-1	few	-	TRBJ2-1	CSARETGNEQFF	TGCAGTGCTAGAGAAACGGGGAATGAGCAGTTCTTC
TRBV7-6	-	TRBD2	TRBJ2-5	CASSHLAGWNQETQYF	TGTGCCAGCAGCCACTTAGCGGGATGGAACCAAGAGACCCAGTACTTC
TRBV15	-	-	TRBJ2-7	CATSRDSRGDHEQYF	TGTGCCACCAGCAGAGATAGCAGGGGGGACCACGAGCAGTACTTC
TRBV5-1	-	TRBD1	TRBJ2-5	CASSLEVTGGGWTPQSF	TGCGCCAGCAGCTTGGAGGTGACAGGGGGCGGGTGGACTCCCCAGTCCTTC
TRBV5-5	many	TRBD1	TRBJ1-5	CASSYRDRDQPQHF	TGTGCCAGCAGCTACCGGGACAGGGATCAGCCCCAGCATTTT
TRBV12-3/TRBV12-4	-	TRBD2	TRBJ2-2	CASSLLADHTGELFF	TGTGCCAGCAGTTTACTAGCGGATCACACCGGGGAGCTGTTTTTT
TRBV5-1	-	-	TRBJ2-2	CASSLLNTSWGTGELFF	TGCGCCAGCAGCCTCTTAAATACGTCCTGGGGCACCGGGGAGCTGTTTTTT
TRBV12-3/TRBV12-4	-	TRBD2	TRBJ2-5	CASSNFRLAGLQETQYF	TGTGCCAGCAGCAACTTTCGACTAGCGGGACTCCAAGAGACCCAGTACTTC
TRBV20-1	many	-	TRBJ2-1	CSVPPSVYNEQFF	TGCAGTGTCCCTCCCAGCGTGTACAATGAGCAGTTCTTC
TRBV6-2/TRBV6-3	many	-	TRBJ2-7	CASRPSSYEQYF	TGTGCCAGCAGACCGTCGTCCTACGAGCAGTACTTC
TRBV9	-	-	TRBJ1-5	CASSVVWDQPQHF	TGTGCCAGCAGCGTAGTCTGGGATCAGCCCCAGCATTTT
TRBV27	few	TRBD1	TRBJ2-4	CASSLTGTAKNIQYF	TGTGCCAGCAGTTTGACAGGGACAGCCAAAAACATTCAGTACTTC
TRBV29-1	-	-	TRBJ1-1	CSAGGDSATEAFF	TGCAGCGCCGGCGGGGACTCGGCCACTGAAGCTTTCTTT
TRBV6-1	-	-	TRBJ2-4	CASSEPGVAKNIQYF	TGTGCCAGCAGTGAACCAGGGGTAGCCAAAAACATTCAGTACTTC
TRBV28	-	-	TRBJ2-1	CASSGDASSYNEQFF	TGTGCCAGCAGTGGGGACGCGAGCTCCTACAATGAGCAGTTCTTC
TRBV30	-	TRBD1	TRBJ2-7	CAWSQGQGSYEQYF	TGTGCCTGGAGCCAAGGACAGGGAAGTTACGAGCAGTACTTC
TRBV2	-	TRBD2	TRBJ2-5	CASSGGSGRTGSYEQYF	TGTGCCAGCAGTGGAGGTAGCGGGAGAACGGGCTCCTACGAGCAGTACTTT
TRBV20-1	-	TRBD2	TRBJ2-1	CSASARTSGSGDRNEQFF	TGCAGTGCTAGTGCCCGGACTAGCGGGAGTGGGGATCGCAATGAGCAGTTCTTC
TRBV5-1	-	TRBD1	TRBJ2-4	CASRMGQGYNEQYF	TGCGCCAGCAGAATGGGACAGGGTTACAATGAGCAGTACTTC
TRBV5-1	few	-	TRBJ2-1	CASSLEGMNEQFF	TGCGCCAGCAGCTTGGAGGGGATGAATGAGCAGTTCTTC
TRBV12-3/TRBV12-4	-	TRBD2	TRBJ2-1	CASTLTSGRSYNEQFF	TGTGCCAGCACCCTGACTAGCGGGAGGTCATACAATGAGCAGTTCTTC
TRBV6-6	-	TRBD2	TRBJ2-3	CASSYRAGEGTDTQYF	TGTGCCAGCAGTTACCGAGCGGGAGAGGGCACAGATACGCAGTATTTT